This T cell receptor beta chain derives from a study of CD8 T cells in Susac syndrome. As judged by recently defined diagnostic criteria, patients with Susac syndrome had definite or probable disease. Through negative isolation, CD4+ and CD8+ T cells were obtained, while TEMRA cells were enriched using FACS. General study points: Susac CD8+ clonal expansion peaked in TEMRA cells and active patients.

The authors reverse transcribed about 0.5 to 1 ug RNA with random hexamers. Amplification of TCR beta CDR3 was carried out by immunoSEQ multiplex PCR, which covered 54 Vbeta and 13 Jbeta segments. In TCRdb, the immunoSEQ multiplex PCR reads were re-called with MiXCR into one record per CDR3 protein. This repertoire shows 100,000 to 150,000 distinct CDR3 sequences, about 94% found once; its top ten account for over 0.2%. Per germline, CDR1 SGDLS and CDR2 YYNGEE. The CDR3 length is 14 residues. Deletions cut 0 bases from V and 5 bases from J, with 9 bases between. Comment on this clonotype: The antigen remains unidentified.

The V gene is TRBV9, the J gene TRBJ2-1; possibly TRBD2 for D (5 bases). The sequenced sample was CD8+ T cells from PBMCs. This receptor was identified in a human donor with Susac syndrome. The CDR3 loop reads CASSVGVGNNEQFF. DNA of the CDR3: TGTGCCAGCAGCGTAGGTGTCGGGAACAATGAGCAGTTCTTC.